The TCR beta chain under discussion was sequenced for a study of control samples from healthy donors and cancer patients. The table came from immunoSEQ multiplex PCR; TCRdb's copy has only in-frame clones and leaves some out. Of roughly 200,000 clones listed, 90% to 95% are singletons. Germline V gene lookup returns CDR1 LGHDT and CDR2 YNNKEL (reference sequence). The length of the CDR3 is 14 residues. Deletions cut 4 bases from V and 3 bases from J, with 10 bases between. This rearrangement joins TRBV3-1 (or the pseudogene TRBV3-2) to TRBJ1-5, with a weak D call TRBD1 (6 bases). The sample consisted of blood. This receptor was taken from a man between 18 and 29 years old in good health. Here the CDR3 reads CASSLTGSNQPQHF. CDR3 nucleotides: TGTGCCAGCAGCCTGACAGGATCCAATCAGCCCCAGCATTTT.